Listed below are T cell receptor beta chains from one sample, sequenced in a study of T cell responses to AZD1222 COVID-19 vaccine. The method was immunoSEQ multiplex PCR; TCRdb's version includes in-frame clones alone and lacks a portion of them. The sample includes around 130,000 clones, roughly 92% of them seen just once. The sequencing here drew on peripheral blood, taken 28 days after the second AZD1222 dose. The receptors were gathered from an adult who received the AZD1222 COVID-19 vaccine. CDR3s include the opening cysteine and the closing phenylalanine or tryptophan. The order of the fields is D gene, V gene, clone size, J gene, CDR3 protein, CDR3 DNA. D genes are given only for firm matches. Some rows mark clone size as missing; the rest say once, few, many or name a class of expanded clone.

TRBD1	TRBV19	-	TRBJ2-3	CASSTPNHRQGREDTQYF	TGTGCCAGTAGTACCCCTAATCACCGACAGGGTCGGGAAGATACGCAGTATTTT
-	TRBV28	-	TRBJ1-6	CASSSALTGYNSPLHF	TGTGCCAGCAGTTCTGCCCTTACAGGGTATAATTCACCCCTCCACTTT
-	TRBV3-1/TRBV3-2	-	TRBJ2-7	CASSQGKRGEQYF	TGTGCCAGCAGCCAAGGGAAGAGGGGCGAGCAGTACTTC
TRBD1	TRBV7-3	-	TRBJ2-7	CASSSPIRQGALEQYF	TGTGCCAGCAGCTCCCCTATCCGGCAGGGGGCTCTCGAGCAGTACTTC
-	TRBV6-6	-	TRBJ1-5	CASTHGGSGQPQHF	TGTGCCAGCACCCACGGGGGTAGTGGCCAGCCCCAGCATTTT
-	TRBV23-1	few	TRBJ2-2	CASRPPERGTGELFF	TGCGCCAGCAGGCCCCCGGAAAGGGGAACCGGGGAGCTGTTTTTT
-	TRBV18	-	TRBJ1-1	CASSPLNGDTEAFF	TGTGCCAGCTCACCACTTAATGGGGACACTGAAGCTTTCTTT
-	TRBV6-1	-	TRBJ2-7	CASSEYTYEQYF	TGTGCCAGCAGTGAATACACCTACGAGCAGTACTTC
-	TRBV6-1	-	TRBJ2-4	CASSEALLGAKNIQYF	TGTGCCAGCAGTGAAGCCCTACTAGGGGCCAAAAACATTCAGTACTTC
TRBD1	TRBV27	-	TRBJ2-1	CASSSGQGISYNEQFF	TGTGCCAGCAGTTCCGGACAGGGGATATCCTACAATGAGCAGTTCTTC
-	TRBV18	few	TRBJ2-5	CASSRPGVEETQYF	TGTGCCAGCTCACGCCCAGGGGTTGAAGAGACCCAGTACTTC
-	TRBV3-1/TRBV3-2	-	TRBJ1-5	CASSQAGRVRGQPQHF	TGTGCCAGCAGCCAAGCGGGAAGGGTCCGGGGTCAGCCCCAGCATTTT
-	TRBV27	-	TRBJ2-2	CASSFNEGGELFF	TGTGCCAGCAGTTTCAACGAAGGCGGGGAGCTGTTTTTT